This T cell receptor beta chain emerged from a study of blood T cell repertoires in COVID-19. Background on the study: In each case, the material was cDNA or gDNA derived from T cells, B-cell-depleted T cells, or PBMCs.

There are 16 residues in the CDR3. The germline V gene has CDR1 LGHNA and CDR2 YNFKEQ. With 1 base clipped from V and 1 base from J, the junction kept 4 bases outside the gene matches. Clones were sequenced by immunoSEQ multiplex PCR, and TCRdb holds only the in-frame ones, with some missing. Among 300,000 to 400,000 clones listed, approximately 90% were seen once. The rearrangement uses TRBV4-2 and TRBJ1-5; 7 positions match TRBD1. Sequencing input: PBMCs or T cells enriched from blood (not recorded which). The TCR originated in a woman in her 30s with acute COVID-19. The CDR3: CASSQGGGGSNQPQHF. CDR3 DNA sequence: TGTGCCAGCAGCCAAGGAGGGGGCGGGAGCAATCAGCCCCAGCATTTT.